These T cell receptor beta chains were read from a single sample in a study of siplizumab effects on memory and regulatory T cells. Profiling relied on immunoSEQ multiplex PCR, and the TCRdb table lists in-frame clones only, not all of them. The sample shows some 100,000 clones, 90% to 95% of them seen only once. Sequenced material: non-Treg CD4+ T cells sorted from blood. The receptors were sampled from a human donor in good health. CDR3s include the opening cysteine and the closing phenylalanine or tryptophan. The D gene is left open where the match is weak. For some rows the clone size is stated as once, few or many, or as a class when expanded; others skip it.

d_call: .; j_call: TRBJ2-1; clone_size: .; v_call: TRBV19; cdr3_nt: TGTGCCAGTAGTAAACTAGGCGGTGAGCAGTTCTTC; cdr3_aa: CASSKLGGEQFF
d_call: TRBD1; j_call: TRBJ2-1; clone_size: .; v_call: TRBV7-3; cdr3_nt: TGTGCCAGCAGCTCTAAGGCTCCAGGGGGCTCCTACAATGAGCAGTTCTTC; cdr3_aa: CASSSKAPGGSYNEQFF
d_call: TRBD1; j_call: TRBJ2-2; clone_size: .; v_call: TRBV6-5; cdr3_nt: TGTGCCAGCAGACCAGGGGGCGTCGACACCGGGGAGCTGTTTTTT; cdr3_aa: CASRPGGVDTGELFF
d_call: TRBD2; j_call: TRBJ2-2; clone_size: .; v_call: TRBV7-9; cdr3_nt: TGTGCCAGCACTCGAGAGGCGGGATTCCGGACTAGTAGTACCGGGGAGCTGTTTTTT; cdr3_aa: CASTREAGFRTSSTGELFF
d_call: .; j_call: TRBJ1-4; clone_size: .; v_call: TRBV2; cdr3_nt: TGTGCCAGCAGTGCCACAGGGCGTGGTAATGAAAAACTGTTTTTT; cdr3_aa: CASSATGRGNEKLFF
d_call: .; j_call: TRBJ2-2; clone_size: .; v_call: TRBV19; cdr3_nt: TGTGCCAGTGCTGTTGGGCTAGCGAACACCGGGGAGCTGTTTTTT; cdr3_aa: CASAVGLANTGELFF
d_call: .; j_call: TRBJ1-1; clone_size: .; v_call: TRBV6-5; cdr3_nt: TGTGCCAGCAGTCACCACACTGAAGCTTTCTTT; cdr3_aa: CASSHHTEAFF
d_call: .; j_call: TRBJ2-1; clone_size: once; v_call: TRBV28; cdr3_nt: TGTGCGTCGCCCGCCTGGGAGCAGTTCTTC; cdr3_aa: CASPAWEQFF
d_call: .; j_call: TRBJ2-1; clone_size: .; v_call: TRBV5-1; cdr3_nt: TGCGCCAGCAGCTTGGAGGAGTTTGAGCAGTTCTTC; cdr3_aa: CASSLEEFEQFF
d_call: .; j_call: TRBJ1-5; clone_size: .; v_call: TRBV28; cdr3_nt: TGTGCCAGCAACCTCCTGACAGGCAGCAATCAGCCCCAGCATTTT; cdr3_aa: CASNLLTGSNQPQHF
d_call: TRBD1; j_call: TRBJ2-1; clone_size: .; v_call: TRBV5-6; cdr3_nt: TGTGCCAGCAGCCCCACCCTGACAGGGATCGGGTACAATGAGCAGTTCTTC; cdr3_aa: CASSPTLTGIGYNEQFF
d_call: .; j_call: TRBJ1-2; clone_size: .; v_call: TRBV19; cdr3_nt: TGTGCCAGTAGTATGCTTGGGGCAGCCATTGATGGCTACACCTTC; cdr3_aa: CASSMLGAAIDGYTF
d_call: TRBD2; j_call: TRBJ2-7; clone_size: .; v_call: TRBV9; cdr3_nt: TGTGCCAGCAGCGCGGGGACTAGCGGGAGCCACGAGCAGTACTTC; cdr3_aa: CASSAGTSGSHEQYF
d_call: .; j_call: TRBJ2-1; clone_size: .; v_call: TRBV19; cdr3_nt: TGTGCCAGTACAGTTAGCGTAAACAATGAGCAGTTCTTC; cdr3_aa: CASTVSVNNEQFF
d_call: .; j_call: TRBJ2-1; clone_size: .; v_call: TRBV6-6; cdr3_nt: TGTGCCAGCACCGCGGGAAACTCCTACAATGAGCAGTTCTTC; cdr3_aa: CASTAGNSYNEQFF
d_call: .; j_call: TRBJ2-7; clone_size: .; v_call: TRBV11-3; cdr3_nt: TGTGCCAGCAGCATAACAGGGGGGGGTCCCTCCTACGAGCAGTACTTC; cdr3_aa: CASSITGGGPSYEQYF
d_call: .; j_call: TRBJ1-4; clone_size: .; v_call: TRBV28; cdr3_nt: TGTGCCAGCAGTTTAACAGGGATAAATGAAAAACTGTTTTTT; cdr3_aa: CASSLTGINEKLFF
d_call: .; j_call: TRBJ2-7; clone_size: .; v_call: TRBV19; cdr3_nt: TGTGCCAGTAGTTTTAACTTACTCTCCTACGAGCAGTACTTC; cdr3_aa: CASSFNLLSYEQYF
d_call: TRBD1; j_call: TRBJ2-7; clone_size: .; v_call: TRBV25-1; cdr3_nt: TGTGCCAGCAGTGAGACAGGGGTGTACTACGAGCAGTACTTC; cdr3_aa: CASSETGVYYEQYF
d_call: .; j_call: TRBJ2-6; clone_size: .; v_call: TRBV5-1; cdr3_nt: TGCGCCAGCAGCTCGGGAACCTCTGGGGCCAACGTCCTGACTTTC; cdr3_aa: CASSSGTSGANVLTF
d_call: .; j_call: TRBJ2-7; clone_size: .; v_call: TRBV2; cdr3_nt: TGTGCCAGCAGCCGGGAGCCCTACGAGCAGTACTTC; cdr3_aa: CASSREPYEQYF
d_call: TRBD2; j_call: TRBJ2-7; clone_size: .; v_call: TRBV9; cdr3_nt: TGTGCCAGTGGGTTATCGGGGACTAACTACGAGCAGTACTTC; cdr3_aa: CASGLSGTNYEQYF